This is a list of T cell receptor beta chains from one sample in a study of cytomegalovirus exposure and HLA in healthy donors. Only in-frame clones appear in the TCRdb table, and some are missing; sequencing was by immunoSEQ multiplex PCR. The table records fewer than 70,000 clones, around 90% of them present only once. Sequenced input: PBMCs. The receptors shown here come from a man younger than 35 in good health and CMV-seronegative. Each CDR3 is given with its conserved first and last residue. The D gene is left open where the match is weak. Rows may omit the clone size; those that give it use once, few, many or a size class.

-,TRBJ2-2,-,TRBV9,TGTGCCAGCAGCTCCACGGGGATCAGCGGGGAGCTGTTTTTT,CASSSTGISGELFF
TRBD1,TRBJ1-1,-,TRBV6-6,TGTGCCAGCAGCCCCACCGACAGGGGGCGGACTGAAGCTTTCTTT,CASSPTDRGRTEAFF
-,TRBJ2-5,-,TRBV7-2,TGTGCCAGCACCGCTTCGGGGGGCCCCGGGGGGACCCAGTACTTC,CASTASGGPGGTQYF
-,TRBJ2-5,-,TRBV15,TGTGCCACCAGCAGAGAGAAGACTAGTTGGGAGACCCAGTACTTC,CATSREKTSWETQYF
TRBD2,TRBJ2-4,-,TRBV6-1,TGTGCCAGCAGTCCGACTAGCGGGGGGGACATTCAGTACTTC,CASSPTSGGDIQYF
-,TRBJ2-3,-,TRBV5-1,TGCGCCAGTAAACTTCGCGCCTTTCCCGTCACAGATACGCAGTATTTT,CASKLRAFPVTDTQYF
TRBD1,TRBJ1-1,-,TRBV7-2,TGTGCCAGCAGCTTAGCAATCGGGACAGGGGTGGAAGCTTTCTTT,CASSLAIGTGVEAFF
TRBD1,TRBJ2-7,-,TRBV28,TGTGCCAGCAGTTTGCCCACACGGACAGGGGGCTACGAGCAGTACTTC,CASSLPTRTGGYEQYF
TRBD1,TRBJ2-7,-,TRBV2,TGTGCCAGCAGTGCCGGGACAGGGGGCCTTGGAGAGCAGTACTTC,CASSAGTGGLGEQYF
TRBD2,TRBJ2-7,few,TRBV28,TGTGCCAGCAGTACCGGGGGCCGGGAGGGGCAGTACTTC,CASSTGGREGQYF
-,TRBJ2-7,-,TRBV28,TGTGCCAGCAGCTACGGGACAAGAAGAGCCTACGAGCAGTACTTC,CASSYGTRRAYEQYF
-,TRBJ1-3,-,TRBV9,TGTGCCAGCAGCGCCAACAGGGTCGGAGGAAACACCATATATTTT,CASSANRVGGNTIYF
-,TRBJ2-5,-,TRBV2,TGTGCCAGCAGTGAAGCGGGGACACGACAAGAGACCCAGTACTTC,CASSEAGTRQETQYF
TRBD1,TRBJ2-7,-,TRBV6-5,TGTGCCAGCAGTATCACCGGGACAGGGTCCTACGAGCAGTACTTC,CASSITGTGSYEQYF
-,TRBJ2-2,-,TRBV2,TGTGCCAGCAGACAGGGGAGGAGCGGGGAGCTGTTTTTT,CASRQGRSGELFF
-,TRBJ1-1,-,TRBV5-1,TGCGCCAGCAGCCCCACGGGTTCGTTCACTGAAGCTTTCTTT,CASSPTGSFTEAFF
TRBD1,TRBJ1-2,-,TRBV5-1,TGCGCCAGCAGCCCGACAGGGGTCGGGGGCTACACCTTC,CASSPTGVGGYTF
-,TRBJ1-1,once,TRBV11-1,TGTGCCAGCTGTAAAACAGGGAACACTGAAGCTTTCTTT,CASCKTGNTEAFF
-,TRBJ2-7,-,TRBV7-2,TGTGCCAGCAGCACCTACGAAAGGAGCTCCTACGAGCAGTACTTC,CASSTYERSSYEQYF
-,TRBJ2-7,-,TRBV28,TGTGCCAGCAGTTTAATCAGGGACTACGAGCAGTACTTC,CASSLIRDYEQYF
-,TRBJ1-1,-,TRBV29-1,TGCAGCGTTAACCCAGGGGCGGGGGTGAACACTGAAGCTTTCTTT,CSVNPGAGVNTEAFF
-,TRBJ1-2,-,TRBV6-1,TGTGCCAGCAGTGAGACTCTGGAAAACTATGGCTACACCTTC,CASSETLENYGYTF
-,TRBJ2-2,-,TRBV2,TGTGCCAGCAGTGAATACGGGAGAGGTACCGGGGAGCTGTTTTTT,CASSEYGRGTGELFF
TRBD2,TRBJ2-2,-,TRBV7-6,TGTGCCAGCAGCTTAGCCCCCGAGGATAGCGGGGTACGGGAGCTGTTTTTT,CASSLAPEDSGVRELFF
TRBD2,TRBJ2-1,-,TRBV29-1,TGCAGCGTTGTCCCTAGCGGGGTAAATGAGCAGTTCTTC,CSVVPSGVNEQFF
TRBD2,TRBJ2-3,-,TRBV7-3,TGTGCCAGCAGTCAGAGTAGCGGGGCATATACGCAGTATTTT,CASSQSSGAYTQYF
-,TRBJ2-7,-,TRBV7-9,TGTGCCAGCAGCCCTAGCCCCGGCGGGGTAGATTACTACGAGCAGTACTTC,CASSPSPGGVDYYEQYF
-,TRBJ1-2,-,TRBV25-1,TGTGCCAGCAGTGACAGTTCTAACTATGGCTACACCTTC,CASSDSSNYGYTF
TRBD1,TRBJ2-7,-,TRBV2,TGTGCCAGCAGTCGACAGGGCTACGAGCAGTACTTC,CASSRQGYEQYF
-,TRBJ1-1,-,TRBV18,TGTGCCAGCTCACCACGGTCCCCCTTCACTGAGAACACTGAAGCTTTCTTT,CASSPRSPFTENTEAFF
TRBD2,TRBJ2-2,-,TRBV5-1,TGCGCCAGCAGCCCCGGGACTAGCGGGATATTACGAACCGGGGAGCTGTTTTTT,CASSPGTSGILRTGELFF
-,TRBJ2-1,-,TRBV5-1,TGCGCCAGCAGCTTGGAGGGAGTCCTAGAATTAAATGAGCAGTTCTTC,CASSLEGVLELNEQFF
-,TRBJ2-1,-,TRBV28,TGTGCCAGCAGTGCCGGGTCCCAATCCTACAATGAGCAGTTCTTC,CASSAGSQSYNEQFF
TRBD1,TRBJ1-2,-,TRBV4-2,TGTGCCAGCAGCCCGGGCCCGGGGGACAGTATGGACTATGGCTACACCTTC,CASSPGPGDSMDYGYTF
TRBD1,TRBJ1-1,-,TRBV7-9,TGTGCCAGCAGCTCGACAGGGACGGCGAACACTGAAGCTTTCTTT,CASSSTGTANTEAFF
-,TRBJ2-5,-,TRBV12-5,TGTGCTAGTGGTTTGTCCGCATCCGGAGAGACCCAGTACTTC,CASGLSASGETQYF
-,TRBJ2-7,-,TRBV10-3,TGTGCCATCAGGGAGGGACAGCCATACGAGCAGTACTTC,CAIREGQPYEQYF